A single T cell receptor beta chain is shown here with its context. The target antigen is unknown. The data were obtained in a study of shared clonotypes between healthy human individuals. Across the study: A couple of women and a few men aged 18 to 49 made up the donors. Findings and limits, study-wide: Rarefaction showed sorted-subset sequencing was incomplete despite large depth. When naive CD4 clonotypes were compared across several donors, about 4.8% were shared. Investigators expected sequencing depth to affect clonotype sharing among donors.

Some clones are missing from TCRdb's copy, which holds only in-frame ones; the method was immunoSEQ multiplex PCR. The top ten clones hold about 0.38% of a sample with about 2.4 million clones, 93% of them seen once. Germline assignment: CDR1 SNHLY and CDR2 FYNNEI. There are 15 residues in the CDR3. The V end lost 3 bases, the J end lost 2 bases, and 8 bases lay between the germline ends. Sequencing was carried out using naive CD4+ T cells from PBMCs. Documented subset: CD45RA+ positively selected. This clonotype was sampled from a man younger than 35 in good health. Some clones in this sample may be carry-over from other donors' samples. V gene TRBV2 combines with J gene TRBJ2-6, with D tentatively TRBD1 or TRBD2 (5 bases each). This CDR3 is CASSDEGTGANVLTF. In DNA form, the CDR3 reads TGTGCCAGCAGTGATGAGGGGACTGGGGCCAACGTCCTGACTTTC.